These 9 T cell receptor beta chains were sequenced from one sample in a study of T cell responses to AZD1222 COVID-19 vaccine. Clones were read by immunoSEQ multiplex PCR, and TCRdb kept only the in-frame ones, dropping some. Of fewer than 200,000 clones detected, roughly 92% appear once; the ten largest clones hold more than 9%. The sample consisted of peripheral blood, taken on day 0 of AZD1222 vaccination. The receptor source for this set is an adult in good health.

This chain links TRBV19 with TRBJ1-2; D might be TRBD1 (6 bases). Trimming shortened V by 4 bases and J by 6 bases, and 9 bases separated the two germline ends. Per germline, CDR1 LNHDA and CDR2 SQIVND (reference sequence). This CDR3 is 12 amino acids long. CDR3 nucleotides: TGTGCCAGTAGTACAACAGGGAATGGCTACACCTTC. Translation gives CASSTTGNGYTF.

The CDR3 protein is CASGPLGGGLRRRSEQFF. The DNA of the CDR3 is TGTGCTAGTGGCCCTTTGGGGGGAGGGCTGCGAAGACGCAGTGAGCAGTTCTTC. The rearrangement links TRBV12-5 to TRBJ2-1; 7 bases map to TRBD2. This CDR3 contains 18 residues. Germline CDR1 and CDR2: LGHNT and FRNRAP. With 6 bases clipped from V and 9 bases from J, the junction kept 23 bases outside the gene matches.

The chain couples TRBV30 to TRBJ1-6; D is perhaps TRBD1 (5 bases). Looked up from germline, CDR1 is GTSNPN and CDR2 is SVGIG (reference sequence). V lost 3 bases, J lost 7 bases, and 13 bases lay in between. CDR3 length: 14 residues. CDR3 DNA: TGTGCCTGGAGGGGACCTGCGGGGAATTCACCCCTCCACTTT. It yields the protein CAWRGPAGNSPLHF.

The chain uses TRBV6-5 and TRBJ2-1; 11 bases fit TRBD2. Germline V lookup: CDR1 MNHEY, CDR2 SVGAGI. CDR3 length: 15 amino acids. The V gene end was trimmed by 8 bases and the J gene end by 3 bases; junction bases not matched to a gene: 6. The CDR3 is CASGVGLADYNEQFF. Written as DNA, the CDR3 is TGTGCCAGCGGGGTGGGACTAGCGGACTACAATGAGCAGTTCTTC.

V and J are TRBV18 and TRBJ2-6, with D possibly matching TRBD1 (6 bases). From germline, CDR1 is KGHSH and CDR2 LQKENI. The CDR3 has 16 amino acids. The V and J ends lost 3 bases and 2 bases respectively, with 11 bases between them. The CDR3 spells CASSPTQGAGANVLTF. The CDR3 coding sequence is TGTGCCAGCTCACCGACACAGGGCGCTGGGGCCAACGTCCTGACTTTC.

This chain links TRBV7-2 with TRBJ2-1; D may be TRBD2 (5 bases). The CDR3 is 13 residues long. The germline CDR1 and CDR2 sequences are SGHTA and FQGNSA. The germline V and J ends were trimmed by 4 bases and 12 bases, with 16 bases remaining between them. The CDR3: CASSSGERGVQFF. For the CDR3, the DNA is TGTGCCAGCAGCTCCGGGGAGCGAGGTGTGCAGTTCTTC.

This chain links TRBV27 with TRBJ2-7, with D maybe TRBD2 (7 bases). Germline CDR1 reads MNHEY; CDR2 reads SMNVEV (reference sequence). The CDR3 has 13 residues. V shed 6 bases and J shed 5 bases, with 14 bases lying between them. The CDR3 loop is CASRGRGKNEQYF. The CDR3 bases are TGTGCCAGCAGAGGGAGGGGGAAAAACGAGCAGTACTTC.

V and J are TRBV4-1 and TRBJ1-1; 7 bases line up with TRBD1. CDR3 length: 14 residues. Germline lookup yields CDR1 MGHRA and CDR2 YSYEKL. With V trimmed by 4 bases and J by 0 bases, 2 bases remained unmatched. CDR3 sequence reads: CASSPGTVNTEAFF. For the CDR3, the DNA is TGCGCCAGCAGCCCGGGGACAGTGAACACTGAAGCTTTCTTT.

In DNA form, the CDR3 reads TGTGCCAGCATGATGAACACCGGGGAGCTGTTTTTT. This translates into CASMMNTGELFF. The rearrangement links TRBV7-9 to TRBJ2-2; D gene ambiguous. CDR1 is SEHNR, CDR2 FQNEAQ, per germline (reference sequence). Trimming removed 7 bases from V and 1 base from J, with 4 bases in between. CDR3 length: 12 residues.